One T cell receptor beta chain is described in this entry. The antigen it binds to is not known. No per-base quality is available; no much larger clone lies one base away. The sample originates from a study of cytomegalovirus exposure and HLA in healthy donors (dated by TCRdb to 2015 to 2018). General notes on the study: According to an earlier analysis of 450 to 650 of the donors, 150 million to 200 million T cells yielded 95 million to 140 million unique TCR beta sequences and about 280 Gb of sequence data. An early release covering roughly 580 HLA-typed donors comprised about 300 gigabases of sequencing data and tens of millions of unique TCR sequences. Of the approximately 400 genotyped donors, less than 85% were placed in the genetic ancestry cluster associated with self-reported Caucasian donors. The study aimed to test whether cataloging public T cell receptors could reveal signatures of past pathogen exposure. The T cell repertoires of several hundred subjects were profiled by immunosequencing and related to cytomegalovirus serostatus. In addition to the first cohort of around 670 subjects, a separate validation cohort of approximately 130 different subjects was used. The study combined high-throughput TCR immunosequencing, statistical association of individual TCRs with disease status, and machine learning to predict cytomegalovirus infection status. In a later analysis, previously published TCR beta repertoires from 666 donors were re-analyzed and high-resolution HLA genotyping was added so that TCR occurrence patterns could be studied. In the later analysis, no new phenotypic data were used to find candidate immune exposures; instead, reliance was placed on TCR beta sequences and their occurrence across donors. In an earlier analysis of more than 550 of the donors, high-throughput TCR beta sequencing was used to judge whether each TCR beta V gene segment behaved as functional or pseudogenic. Donor age, sex, ethnicity and CMV serostatus were compiled together with the repertoire data. Genome-wide SNP genotypes for about three fifths of the roughly 670 donors were used in a later genetic analysis, which treated that subset as a discovery cohort. Every repertoire in the discovery cohort had been generated on one and the same sequencing platform. HLA typing covered class I and class II loci at four-digit resolution. The number of donors typed differed by locus, with about 629-630 for A, B, C, DRB1 and DQB1, roughly 550 for DQA1, approximately 570 for DPA1, and around 460 for DPB1. Roughly five DR-DQ haplotypes were treated as single units for association and clustering because of strong linkage in the cohort. Across 300 to 400 genotyped donors of the cohort, an average of roughly 250,000 unique TCR beta nucleotide sequences per donor were sequenced, and about a sixth of those sequences were non-productive.

Library creation used the immunoSEQ multiplex PCR assay. The multiplex PCR relied on a mix of 60 forward primers for TCR Vbeta segments and 13 reverse primers for TCR Jbeta segments. A multiplex PCR assay on genomic DNA amplified the CDR3 region of rearranged TCR beta genes. The amplified TCR beta libraries were sequenced on the Illumina HiSeq System as 87-base-pair reads. The authors processed their data as follows. Across the 670 or so repertoires, a later analysis counted 78 million or so unique TCR beta chains, around 11 million of which were shared by at least two donors. A nearest-neighbor algorithm error-corrected the raw reads and collapsed the reads into unique sequences, merging closely related sequences to remove PCR and sequencing errors. CDR3 sequences were aligned to IMGT reference sequences to assign V, D and J gene segments. For a sequence to be retained, a match of at least six nucleotides was required to both a V gene segment and a J gene segment. Rearrangements were called productive when the CDR3 lacked stop codons and stayed in frame with V and J; all others were non-productive. CDR3 was defined according to IMGT convention as the region running from the second conserved V-encoded cysteine to the conserved J-encoded phenylalanine. Sequences without an unambiguous match to a single V gene segment were excluded from the earlier analysis of 450 to 750 of the donors. In an earlier analysis of about 590 of the donors, a V segment was called functional when productive rearrangements were above 56.7%, and segregating when the standard deviation between donors exceeded 5%. A statistical classification framework was built to diagnose cytomegalovirus status from the catalog of TCR beta chain sequences. A later analysis assigned V and J genes by comparing TCR nucleotide sequences with IMGT/GENE-DB human TR gene sequences. In a later analysis, CDR3 sequences and most-parsimonious VDJ recombination scenarios were assigned using the TCRdist pipeline. In a later analysis, every TCR beta chain was defined by the combination of its CDR3 amino acid sequence and its V-gene family, and reads without a unique V-gene family were dropped. A later analysis removed several hundred highly shared, low-generation-probability nucleotide sequences to deal with suspected cross-contamination and a sequencing artifact. In a later analysis, a clonal expansion index was calculated for each public chain from normalized within-repertoire ranks of inferred template counts. Generation probabilities in a later analysis came from a VDJ recombination model fitted to out-of-frame rearrangements, and those results were checked against IGoR. In a later analysis, TCR-TCR, TCR-HLA and TCR-CMV co-occurrence was scored with hypergeometric tests, and a repertoire-size bias correction was applied to TCR pairs. To estimate false discovery rates, a later analysis permuted the HLA or CMV assignments 20 times. In a later analysis, co-occurring TCRs were grouped using DBSCAN, and TCRdist sequence similarity was added for clustering within HLA-allele-positive subsets. For co-occurrence clustering, repertoires with fewer than 30,000 or more than 120,000 public chains were excluded, along with 5 or 6 repertoires with anomalous nucleotide sharing. Here the immuneACCESS table is served through TCRdb, limited to in-frame sequences with V and J called. Missing clones are a known gap in these copies; in checked studies unresolved V genes cover under half, and the rest lacks a known reason. From that table come the V and J calls and clone size; the DNA was used to work out D and trimming. For this sample the table gives just under 250,000 clones, of which about 81% were detected only once. The ten top clones hold 4.5% to 6% of the sample.

The germline V gene (reference sequence) yields LNHDA for CDR1 and SQIVND for CDR2. After removal of 6 bases from V and 4 bases from J, the junction retains 7 bases not matched to a gene. The CDR3 runs 14 residues from the cysteine to the phenylalanine. The kept DNA is CDR3 alone, 42 bases in frame from the first base. Study-wide conclusions, independent of this receptor: A later analysis found that TCR association rates varied across HLA loci, with DRB1 alleles showing the most associated TCRs and HLA-C alleles the fewest. Because some donors lacked HLA typing at each locus, the association tests relied only on the typed subset. While some public TCRs were present in many individuals, most TCR sequences turned up only very rarely across donors. A total of fewer than 200 TCR beta chains were listed by the study as associated with cytomegalovirus. Correlated functional status among segregating V segments might be attributable to linkage disequilibrium, but an unknown experimental factor could not be ruled out. A few of the identified cytomegalovirus-associated TCR beta chains were confirmed in vitro to be specific for cytomegalovirus antigens. Several of the top co-occurrence clusters appeared to be linked to parvovirus B19, influenza, CMV and Epstein-Barr virus, according to a later analysis. Immune exposure information for the cohort was limited to CMV serostatus. A further reported finding was that TCR beta sequences accurately predicted the HLA-A and HLA-B alleles for most subjects in the first cohort. This cohort had only TCR beta chains sequenced, and the lack of alpha or paired-chain data limited which features could be detected. Because counts were too low, about 15 rarely observed V segments, including chromosome 9 orphons, were left out of the earlier analysis of 500 to 750 of the donors. In both the original and validation cohorts, the classifier was reported to diagnose cytomegalovirus status with high specificity and sensitivity. A later analysis found that HLA-associated TCR beta chains were more clonally expanded and had lower generation probabilities than equally common non-associated chains. The sequencing pipeline was judged likely to have produced a cluster of highly shared sequence variants as a technical artifact. Presence/absence analyses assumed roughly uniform sequencing depth across donors, an assumption that may not hold. Some IMGT-functional V segments, including TRBV6-2 and TRBV6-3, could not be told apart with the 87-base-pair reads, so those segments were excluded. In a later analysis, most CMV-associated TCR beta chains were found to appear HLA-restricted, with HLA associations seemingly driven largely by CMV exposure. In an earlier analysis of 587 of the donors, most TCR beta V segments appeared in productive rearrangements about 87% or about 30% of the time, broadly matching IMGT annotations. Strong co-occurrence of HLA alleles, especially DR and DQ, made assigning TCR associations to individual alleles difficult. At a false discovery rate of 0.05, a later analysis linked fewer than 20,000 TCR beta sequences to specific HLA alleles. In a later genetic analysis, fewer N-insertions in productive TCRs were reported among donors in an Asian-associated ancestry cluster than the roughly 700-donor mean. In a later genetic analysis, a missense DCLRE1C variant was associated with V-gene and J-gene trimming of TCR beta chains, and the association was replicated in an independent cohort. The authors suggested that the approach could potentially be generalized to other disease states and immunological phenotypes.

In total, around 600 healthy bone marrow donors made up the cohort. All cohort members were sampled while nominally healthy, although unrecorded immune exposures were likely present. The donor tested CMV seropositive, placing the donor among the approximately 290 seropositive members of the cohort. A peripheral blood sample was collected from each donor, and TCR beta sequencing was performed on peripheral blood mononuclear cells. Genomic DNA was extracted from the blood cell samples with the Qiagen DNeasy Blood Extraction Kit. This clonotype was obtained from a woman aged 40 to 55 in good health and CMV-seropositive. The chain couples TRBV19 to TRBJ2-7; 9 junctional bases match TRBD1. The material sequenced was PBMCs. The nucleotide sequence reads TGTGCCAGTAGGAGTAGGACAGGGGTATACGAGCAGTACTTC. Translated, it gives CASRSRTGVYEQYF.